Included here is one T cell receptor (beta chain) sequence, with context. Its antigen is unknown. The data originate from a study of T cell responses to AZD1222 COVID-19 vaccine. TCRdb's table, derived via immunoSEQ multiplex PCR, lists solely in-frame clones and lacks some. Altogether 120,000 or so clones are present, approximately 88% being singletons, with the ten largest covering 4.5% to 5%. Findings and limits, study-wide: After two AZD1222 doses, spike-specific TCR breadth and depth rose versus day 0.

The sequences come from peripheral blood, collected on day 0 of AZD1222 vaccination. The sequence was obtained from an adult in good health.

The CDR3 loop reads CASSRSGNTIYF. In nucleotides, the CDR3 is TGTGCCAGCAGCCGCTCTGGAAACACCATATATTTT. The chain recombines TRBV12-3 or TRBV12-4 with TRBJ1-3; D gene uncertain. The ends were cut back, 6 bases at V and 0 bases at J, with 3 bases in the middle. This CDR3 has 12 amino acids.